Listed here are 2 T cell receptor beta chains from one sample, sequenced in a study of blood T cell repertoires in COVID-19. Repertoires were generated with immunoSEQ multiplex PCR, while TCRdb's copy carries only in-frame clones and drops some. The sample has roughly 180,000 clones; around 85% are singletons. Specimen: peripheral blood. Receptors originate from a man aged 55 to 70 with acute or convalescent COVID-19.

V and J are TRBV19 and TRBJ2-7, with 8 bases that match TRBD1. The V segment lost 6 bases and the J segment 4 bases; nucleotides outside the gene matches: 11. In germline, CDR1 is LNHDA, CDR2 SQIVND (reference sequence). This CDR3 region has 15 residues. Here the CDR3 reads CASSPEQGVRYEQYF. In DNA, the CDR3 is TGTGCCAGTAGCCCGGAACAGGGGGTTCGGTACGAGCAGTACTTC.

CDR3 bases: TGTGCCAGCAGTTCTAGCGGGAGGGCGGGGAATGAGCAGTTCTTC. Residues: CASSSSGRAGNEQFF. This chain connects TRBV28 to TRBJ2-1; 12 bases fit TRBD2. The CDR3 is 15 residues long. CDR1 is MDHEN and CDR2 is SYDVKM in the germline V gene. J gave up 7 bases and V 4 bases, and 5 bases lay outside the gene matches.